This T cell receptor (beta chain) was identified during a study of graft-versus-host responses after intestinal transplantation. Study-level information: Recipients had multivisceral, liver-intestinal, or isolated intestinal transplants. Induction using anti-thymocyte globulin, followed by tacrolimus and steroids for two to three years, was given to all recipients. General observations from the study: High graft-versus-host to host-versus-graft T cell clonal ratios marked allografts of patients with graft-donor macrochimerism. Present in recipient marrow, GvH clones included some that appeared first in ileum or blood.

A note on this clone: Its antigen is still unknown.

Measured with immunoSEQ multiplex PCR; TCRdb has only the in-frame clones, and not every one. Among around 110,000 clones, 75% to 95% were seen once, and the ten largest hold 0.15% to 0.2%. CDR3 length: 18 residues. The junction had 6 bases not matched to a gene; V was cut back by 0 bases and J by 0 bases. Germline CDR1 reads MGHRA; CDR2 reads YSYEKL. The J gene is TRBJ1-5, the V gene TRBV4-1; TRBD1 matches at 9 bases. This clonotype was sampled from a human donor who received an intestinal transplant. The sequences come from unstimulated CD4+ T cells sorted from spleen or lymph node cells, collected before intestinal transplant. CDR3 coding DNA: TGCGCCAGCAGCCAAGATTTTGGACAGGGGAATAGCAATCAGCCCCAGCATTTT. Translation: CASSQDFGQGNSNQPQHF.